The 20 T cell receptor beta chains below were found in one sample sequenced in a study of OX40 agonist ivuxolimab in advanced cancers. Measured with immunoSEQ multiplex PCR; TCRdb has only the in-frame clones, and not every one. Among some 83,000 clones listed, approximately 86% were seen once. The input for sequencing was CD4+ or CD8+ T cells sorted from blood, taken in a trial of the OX40 agonist ivuxolimab. These receptors were taken from an adult with an advanced solid tumor such as melanoma, head and neck, liver or kidney cancer.

As regards this clone: In the same sample, other DNA sequences code for this CDR3. The chain employs TRBV2 and TRBJ2-3; D gene uncertain. This CDR3 is built from 11 residues. CDR1 is SNHLY and CDR2 is FYNNEI in the germline V gene. Deletions cut 7 bases from V and 6 bases from J, with 8 bases between. The CDR3 region is CASNLADTQYF. The CDR3 DNA reads as TGTGCCAGCAACTTGGCGGATACGCAGTATTTT.

This chain uses TRBV16 with TRBJ1-1; a possible D gene is TRBD1 (6 bases). Germline V CDR1 and CDR2: KGHSY, FQNENV. The CDR3 spans 13 residues. V was cut by 0 bases and J by 8 bases, with 10 bases left in between. The CDR3 region is CASSQSSQGEAFF. CDR3 DNA sequence: TGTGCCAGCAGCCAATCATCACAGGGAGAAGCTTTCTTT.

For the CDR3, the DNA is TGCGCCAGCAGCCAGCGTTTGACAGGGCGAGAGACCCAGTACTTC. Protein sequence: CASSQRLTGRETQYF. The chain has TRBV4-1 and TRBJ2-5; TRBD1 aligns across 7 bases. The ends lost 3 bases at V and 4 bases at J; junction bases unmatched: 8. This CDR3 is 15 amino acids long. CDR1 is MGHRA and CDR2 is YSYEKL in the germline V gene.

The chain uses TRBV7-9 and TRBJ2-3; weak D call: TRBD2 (5 bases). Trimming left V 0 bases short and J 1 base short, with 11 bases between. CDR1 SEHNR and CDR2 FQNEAQ come from the germline V gene (reference sequence). The CDR3 extends over 16 amino acids. The CDR3 reads CASSLALRVGTDTQYF. The CDR3 DNA reads TGTGCCAGCAGCTTAGCGCTGCGGGTTGGCACAGATACGCAGTATTTT.

The genes are TRBV28 and TRBJ2-1, with D perhaps TRBD2 (5 bases). V lost 3 bases and J lost 6, with 15 bases in between. This CDR3 is built from 15 residues. The germline CDR1 and CDR2 sequences are MDHEN and SYDVKM. The CDR3 reads CASSFPRAGANEQFF. The CDR3 bases are TGTGCCAGCAGTTTCCCTCGGGCGGGCGCCAATGAGCAGTTCTTC.

In this sample, this clone turned up once. This chain connects TRBV4-2 to TRBJ2-3; 14 bases fit TRBD2. The germline CDR1 and CDR2 sequences are LGHNA and YNFKEQ. CDR3 length equals 16 residues. The CDR3 reads CASGLAGGPSTDTQYF. DNA of the CDR3: TGTGCTTCAGGACTAGCGGGGGGCCCGAGCACAGATACGCAGTATTTT.

The J gene is TRBJ2-1, the V gene TRBV7-6; 7 bases are a match to TRBD2. The junction had 13 bases not matched to a gene; V was cut back by 7 bases and J by 4 bases. This CDR3 has 16 amino acids. Germline loops: CDR1 SGHVS, CDR2 FNYEAQ. The CDR3 DNA sequence: TGTGCCAGCACCCCCGGGGCTAGCGGACCTTACAATGAGCAGTTCTTC. This encodes CASTPGASGPYNEQFF.

The J gene is TRBJ2-1, the V gene TRBV27; 7 bases align to TRBD1. The germline gives CDR1 MNHEY, CDR2 SMNVEV (reference sequence). The CDR3 loop spans 15 amino acids. The J segment lost 4 bases and the V segment lost 5 bases, leaving 8 bases of the junction unmatched. Here the CDR3 reads CASSPRGQVYNEQFF. The CDR3 bases are TGTGCCAGCAGTCCCCGAGGACAGGTTTACAATGAGCAGTTCTTC.

The chain links TRBV6-1 to TRBJ1-2; D unresolved. V lost 5 bases, J lost 8 bases, and 9 bases lay in between. Germline CDR1 reads MNHNS; CDR2 reads SASEGT. CDR3 length: 11 amino acids. CDR3 DNA sequence: TGTGCCAGCAGTAAAATTTACGGCTACACCTTC. Translation: CASSKIYGYTF.

The chain joins TRBV10-3 to TRBJ1-1; D is unresolved. The CDR3 sequence is 15 residues long. Germline lookup yields CDR1 ENHRY and CDR2 SYGVKD. Trimming removed 3 bases from V and 0 bases from J, with 11 bases in between. CDR3 in amino acids: CAISDEGNMNTEAFF. In DNA, the CDR3 is TGTGCCATCAGTGATGAGGGCAATATGAACACTGAAGCTTTCTTT.

V usage is TRBV4-2 and J usage is TRBJ2-7; 14 bases fit TRBD2. Losses at the gene ends were 3 bases for V and 6 bases for J; bases not matched to a gene: 4. The CDR3 has 15 residues. CDR1 LGHNA and CDR2 YNFKEQ come from the germline V gene. The CDR3 DNA reads as TGTGCCAGCAGCCATGGACTAGCGGGGGGAGGCGAGCAGTACTTC. Translating gives CASSHGLAGGGEQYF.

The V and J genes are TRBV4-1 and TRBJ1-2; D remains ambiguous. The V end lost 0 bases, the J end lost 4 bases, and 15 bases lay between the germline ends. The CDR3 spans 16 residues. Germline assignment: CDR1 MGHRA and CDR2 YSYEKL. The CDR3 nucleotides are TGCGCCAGCAGCCAAGATAGTTTGCAGTTCTTCTATGGCTACACCTTC. This sequence encodes CASSQDSLQFFYGYTF.

The chain is built from TRBV7-2 and TRBJ2-2, with D tentatively TRBD2 (6 bases). Trimming left V 3 bases short and J 8 bases short, with 16 bases between. The CDR3 consists of 15 residues. Germline loops: CDR1 SGHTA, CDR2 FQGNSA. The CDR3 is CASSFLLAAGGELFF. The CDR3 DNA reads as TGTGCCAGCAGCTTTCTTCTGGCGGCGGGGGGGGAGCTGTTTTTT.

The chain has TRBV5-4 and TRBJ2-5; 9 nucleotides match TRBD2. The germline gives CDR1 SGHNT, CDR2 YYREEE (reference sequence). The V and J ends lost 0 bases and 5 bases, in that order; junction bases with no gene match: 11. The CDR3 sequence is 17 residues long. DNA for the CDR3: TGTGCCAGCAGCTTGGTATTCGCGGGGGGGCCTGGGGAGACCCAGTACTTC. Translating it yields CASSLVFAGGPGETQYF.

The chain links TRBV5-6 to TRBJ1-1; TRBD1 is a possible D gene (5 bases). Germline CDR1 reads SGHDT; CDR2 reads YYEEEE. V was cut by 4 bases and J by 6 bases, with 25 bases left in between. This CDR3 has 17 amino acids. The CDR3, as DNA: TGTGCCAGCAGCGTGGTTCTTTCAGGGTCGAGGTTACCTGAAGCTTTCTTT. Protein sequence: CASSVVLSGSRLPEAFF. The full variable domain, in which reference TRBV5-6 and TRBJ1-1 provide the parts outside the CDR3, is DAGVTQSPTHLIKTRGQQVTLRCSPKSGHDTVSWYQQALGQGPQFIFQYYEEEERQRGNFPDRFSGHQFPNYSSELNVNALLLGDSALYLCASSVVLSGSRLPEAFFGQGTRLTVV.

The V and J genes are TRBV19 and TRBJ2-2; maybe TRBD2 (5 bases). V shed 3 bases and J shed 5 bases, with 10 bases lying between them. The germline gives CDR1 LNHDA, CDR2 SQIVND (reference sequence). This CDR3 region has 14 residues. The CDR3 nucleotides read TGTGCCAGTAGTATGTCTAGCAAAACCGGGGAGCTGTTTTTT. Translating gives CASSMSSKTGELFF.

V and J are TRBV28 and TRBJ2-7; weak D call: TRBD2 (5 bases). Looked up from germline, CDR1 is MDHEN and CDR2 is SYDVKM. V was clipped by 4 bases and J by 9 bases, with 16 bases between them. The CDR3 is 13 residues long. This chain's CDR3 is CASSSPQTGGQYF. As DNA, the CDR3 is TGTGCCAGCAGTTCCCCCCAAACCGGAGGGCAGTACTTC.

The gene calls are TRBV6-5 and TRBJ1-2; TRBD1 might be the D (5 bases). This CDR3 region has 13 residues. V was cut by 4 bases and J by 4 bases, with 10 bases left in between. In germline, CDR1 is MNHEY, CDR2 SVGAGI. CDR3 in amino acids: CASSSSGTYGYTF. The CDR3 bases are TGTGCCAGCAGTTCCTCCGGGACCTATGGCTACACCTTC.

This chain's CDR3 is CASSPVRLLNTGELFF. As DNA, the CDR3 is TGTGCCAGCTCACCCGTCCGACTCCTGAACACCGGGGAGCTGTTTTTT. The chain links TRBV18 to TRBJ2-2; no definite D call. The V end was cut by 3 bases, the J end by 1 base, with 12 bases between. Germline loops: CDR1 KGHSH, CDR2 LQKENI. The CDR3 contains 16 residues.

This sequence joins TRBV11-2 and TRBJ2-3; possible D gene TRBD2, 6 bases. V lost 3 bases and J lost 2, with 12 bases in between. Germline V CDR1 and CDR2: SGHAT, FQNNGV. The CDR3 contains 15 residues. The CDR3 DNA sequence: TGTGCCAGCAGCTTGCGCGGGGTAAACACAGATACGCAGTATTTT. Amino acid sequence: CASSLRGVNTDTQYF.